This T cell receptor (beta chain) was observed in a study of early T cells in non-severe SARS-CoV-2 infection. The wider study: Sequencing was performed on bulk RNA from unsorted whole blood, leaving chains unpaired.

This clonotype was counted only a few times. No antigen is known for it. Points from the study as a whole: A preference for anti-spike CD8 responses marked VDJdb matching, which missed private and CD4 specificities.

Germline V gene data show CDR1 as SGHNT and CDR2 as YYREEE (reference sequence). The length of the CDR3 is 15 residues. V gave up 4 bases and J gave up 2 bases, with 14 bases separating them. Researchers attached unique molecular identifiers to individual cDNA molecules. A single record per CDR3 protein comes from TCRdb applying MiXCR to the 5' RACE reads. The sample yields tens of thousands of distinct CDR3 sequences, approximately 7.7% seen once. The sample taken for sequencing was whole blood. The sequence derives from an adult who was a healthcare worker with PCR-confirmed SARS-CoV-2 infection or an uninfected control (not recorded which). This rearrangement joins TRBV5-4 to TRBJ2-3; no reliable D call. The CDR3: CASSPKGGNTDTQYF. CDR3 DNA: TGTGCCAGCAGCCCCAAAGGCGGAAACACAGATACGCAGTATTTT.